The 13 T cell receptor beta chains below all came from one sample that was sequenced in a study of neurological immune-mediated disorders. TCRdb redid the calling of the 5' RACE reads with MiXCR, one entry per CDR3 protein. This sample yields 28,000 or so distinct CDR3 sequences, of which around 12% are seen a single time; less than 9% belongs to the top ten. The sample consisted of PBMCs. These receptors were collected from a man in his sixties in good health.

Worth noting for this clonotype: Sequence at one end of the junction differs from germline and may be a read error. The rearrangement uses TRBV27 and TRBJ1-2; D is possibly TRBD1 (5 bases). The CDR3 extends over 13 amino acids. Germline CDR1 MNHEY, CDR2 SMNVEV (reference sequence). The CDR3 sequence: CASSLYRNYGFTF. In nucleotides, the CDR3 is TGTGCCAGCAGTTTGTACAGGAACTATGGCTTCACCTTC.

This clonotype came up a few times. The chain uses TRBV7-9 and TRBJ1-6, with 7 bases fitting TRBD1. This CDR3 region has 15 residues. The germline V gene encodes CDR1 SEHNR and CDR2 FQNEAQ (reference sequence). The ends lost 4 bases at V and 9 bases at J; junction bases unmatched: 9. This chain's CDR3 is CASSSDRDLSSPLHF. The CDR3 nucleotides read TGTGCCAGCAGCTCTGACAGGGATTTGAGTTCACCCCTCCACTTT.

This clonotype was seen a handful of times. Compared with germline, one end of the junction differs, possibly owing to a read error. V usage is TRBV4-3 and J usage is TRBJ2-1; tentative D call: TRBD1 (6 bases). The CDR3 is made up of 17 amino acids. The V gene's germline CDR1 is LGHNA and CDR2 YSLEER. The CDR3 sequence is CASIQPPWTVLYNEQFF. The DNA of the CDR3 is TGCGCCAGCATCCAACCACCCTGGACAGTGCTTTACAATGAGCAGTTCTTC.

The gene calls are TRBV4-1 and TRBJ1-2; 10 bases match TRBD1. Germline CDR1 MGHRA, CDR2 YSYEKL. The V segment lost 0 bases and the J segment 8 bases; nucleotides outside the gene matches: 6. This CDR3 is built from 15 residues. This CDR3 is CASSQDAGTGVGYTF. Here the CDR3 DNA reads TGCGCCAGCAGCCAAGATGCCGGGACAGGGGTCGGCTACACCTTC.

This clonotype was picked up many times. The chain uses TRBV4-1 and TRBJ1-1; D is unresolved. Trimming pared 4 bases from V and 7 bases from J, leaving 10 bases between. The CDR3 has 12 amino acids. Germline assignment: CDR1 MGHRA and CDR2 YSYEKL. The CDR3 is CASSLAGFEAFF. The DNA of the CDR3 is TGCGCCAGCAGCCTGGCGGGGTTTGAAGCTTTCTTT.

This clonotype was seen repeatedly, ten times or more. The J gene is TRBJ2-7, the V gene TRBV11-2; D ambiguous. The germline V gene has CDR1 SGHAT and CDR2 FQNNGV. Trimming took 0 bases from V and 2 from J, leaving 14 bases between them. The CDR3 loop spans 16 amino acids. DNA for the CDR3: TGTGCCAGCAGCTTAGATCGGGTCAGTCTCCCCTACGAGCAGTACTTC. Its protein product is CASSLDRVSLPYEQYF.

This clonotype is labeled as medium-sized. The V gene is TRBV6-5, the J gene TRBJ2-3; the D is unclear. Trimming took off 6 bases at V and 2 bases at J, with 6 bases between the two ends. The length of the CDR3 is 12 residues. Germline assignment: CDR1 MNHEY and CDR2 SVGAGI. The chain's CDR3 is CASSPDTDTQYF. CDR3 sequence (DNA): TGTGCCAGCAGCCCCGACACAGATACGCAGTATTTT.

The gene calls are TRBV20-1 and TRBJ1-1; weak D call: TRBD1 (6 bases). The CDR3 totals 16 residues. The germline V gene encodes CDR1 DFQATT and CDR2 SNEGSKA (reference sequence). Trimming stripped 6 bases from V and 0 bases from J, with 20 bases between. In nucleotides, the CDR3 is TGCAGTGCCGACAGGCAGCAGGGCAACTTGAACACTGAAGCTTTCTTT. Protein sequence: CSADRQQGNLNTEAFF.

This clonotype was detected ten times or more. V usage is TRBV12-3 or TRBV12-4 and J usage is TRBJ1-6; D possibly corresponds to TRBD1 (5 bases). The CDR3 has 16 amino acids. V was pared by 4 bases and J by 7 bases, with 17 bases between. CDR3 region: CASSYLQDPGNSPLHF. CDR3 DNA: TGTGCCAGCAGTTACCTACAGGACCCAGGGAATTCACCCCTCCACTTT.

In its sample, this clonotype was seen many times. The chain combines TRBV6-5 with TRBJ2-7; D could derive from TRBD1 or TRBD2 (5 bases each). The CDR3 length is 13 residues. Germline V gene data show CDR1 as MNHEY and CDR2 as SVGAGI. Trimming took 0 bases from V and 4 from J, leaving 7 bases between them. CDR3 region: CASSYSGPYEQYF. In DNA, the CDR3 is TGTGCCAGCAGTTACTCGGGACCGTACGAGCAGTACTTC.

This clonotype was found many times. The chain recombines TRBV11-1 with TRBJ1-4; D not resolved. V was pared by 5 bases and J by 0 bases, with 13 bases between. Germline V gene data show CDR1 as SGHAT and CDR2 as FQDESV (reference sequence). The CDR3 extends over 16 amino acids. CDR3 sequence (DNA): TGTGCCAGCAGCGTCCACAACAGCGCAACTAATGAAAAACTGTTTTTT. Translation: CASSVHNSATNEKLFF.

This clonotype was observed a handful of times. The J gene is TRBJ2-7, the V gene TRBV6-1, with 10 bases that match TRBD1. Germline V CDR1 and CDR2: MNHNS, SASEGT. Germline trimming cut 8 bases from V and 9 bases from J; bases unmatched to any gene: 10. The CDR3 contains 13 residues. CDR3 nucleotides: TGTGCCAGCTCCCGGGACAGGGGAAACCGGCAGTACTTC. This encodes CASSRDRGNRQYF.

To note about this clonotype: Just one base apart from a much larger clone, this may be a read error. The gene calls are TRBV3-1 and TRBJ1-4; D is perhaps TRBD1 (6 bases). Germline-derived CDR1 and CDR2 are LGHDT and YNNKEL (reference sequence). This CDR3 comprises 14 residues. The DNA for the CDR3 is TGTGTCAGCAGCCCACCAGGGGTCAGTGAAAAACTGTTTTTT. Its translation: CVSSPPGVSEKLFF.